The following is a TCR beta chain sequence with its context. How the authors handled the data: Using reference gene primer amplification, nucleated cell counts were estimated. Repertoires were generated with immunoSEQ multiplex PCR, while TCRdb's copy carries only in-frame clones and drops some. V, J and clone size are those of that table, while D and trimming were read from the DNA. The sample holds 400,000 or so clones, around nine tenths seen once. This entry comes from a study of blood T cell repertoires in COVID-19. Whole-study context: Acute and convalescent COVID-19 samples came from the United States, Italy and Spain. From T cells, B-cell-depleted T cells, or PBMCs came the material, which was cDNA or gDNA.

Trimming took off 6 bases at V and 6 bases at J, with 11 bases between the two ends. Per germline, CDR1 MNHEY and CDR2 SVGAGI. The CDR3 is made up of 13 amino acids. The V call is TRBV6-5, the J call TRBJ1-4; D remains ambiguous. Sequencing was done on a sample of peripheral blood. The clonotype comes from a human donor in a cohort sampled during active COVID-19. The CDR3 reads CASSKEKYEKLFF. CDR3 nucleotide sequence: TGTGCCAGCAGCAAGGAGAAGTATGAAAAACTGTTTTTT.